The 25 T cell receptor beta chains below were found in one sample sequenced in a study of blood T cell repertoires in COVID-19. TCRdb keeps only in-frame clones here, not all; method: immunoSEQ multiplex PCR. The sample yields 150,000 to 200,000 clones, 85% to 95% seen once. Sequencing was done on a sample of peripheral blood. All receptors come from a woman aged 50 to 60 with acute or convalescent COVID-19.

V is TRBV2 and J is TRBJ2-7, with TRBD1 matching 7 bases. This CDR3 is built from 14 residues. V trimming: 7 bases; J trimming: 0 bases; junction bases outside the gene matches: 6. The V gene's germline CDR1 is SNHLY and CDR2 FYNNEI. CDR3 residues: CASNGQVSSYEQYF. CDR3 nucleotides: TGTGCCAGCAACGGACAGGTTAGCTCCTACGAGCAGTACTTC. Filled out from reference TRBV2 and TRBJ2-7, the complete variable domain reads EPEVTQTPSHQVTQMGQEVILRCVPISNHLYFYWYRQILGQKVEFLVSFYNNEISEKSEIFDDQFSVERPDGSNFTLKIRSTKLEDSAMYFCASNGQVSSYEQYFGPGTRLTVT.

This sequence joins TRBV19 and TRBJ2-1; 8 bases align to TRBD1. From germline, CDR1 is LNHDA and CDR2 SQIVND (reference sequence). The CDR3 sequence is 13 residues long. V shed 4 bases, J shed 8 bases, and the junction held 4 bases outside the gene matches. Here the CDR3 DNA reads TGTGCCAGTAGTAAGGGGACAGGCGATGAGCAGTTCTTC. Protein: CASSKGTGDEQFF.

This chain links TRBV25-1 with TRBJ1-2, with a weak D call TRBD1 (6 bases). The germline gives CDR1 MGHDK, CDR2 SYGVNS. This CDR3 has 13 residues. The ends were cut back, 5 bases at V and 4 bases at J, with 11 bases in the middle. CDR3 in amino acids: CASSSGAGYGYTF. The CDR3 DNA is TGTGCCAGCAGTTCAGGGGCGGGCTATGGCTACACCTTC.

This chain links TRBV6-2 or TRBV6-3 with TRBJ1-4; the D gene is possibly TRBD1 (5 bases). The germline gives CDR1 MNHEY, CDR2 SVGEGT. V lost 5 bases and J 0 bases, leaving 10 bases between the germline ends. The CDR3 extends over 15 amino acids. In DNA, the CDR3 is TGTGCCAGCAGTGCTGGAGGGGCAACTAATGAAAAACTGTTTTTT. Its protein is CASSAGGATNEKLFF.

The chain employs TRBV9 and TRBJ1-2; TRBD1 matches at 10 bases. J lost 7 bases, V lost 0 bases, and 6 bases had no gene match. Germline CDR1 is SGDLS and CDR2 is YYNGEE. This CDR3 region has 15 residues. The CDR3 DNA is TGTGCCAGCAGCGTAGAAACCGGGACAGGGGCTGGCTACACCTTC. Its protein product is CASSVETGTGAGYTF.

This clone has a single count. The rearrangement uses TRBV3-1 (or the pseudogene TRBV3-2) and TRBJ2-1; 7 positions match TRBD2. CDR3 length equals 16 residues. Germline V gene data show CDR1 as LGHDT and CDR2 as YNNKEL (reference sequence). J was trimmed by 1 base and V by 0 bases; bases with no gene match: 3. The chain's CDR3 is CASSQDPGLSYNEQFF. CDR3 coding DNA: TGTGCCAGCAGCCAAGACCCGGGACTATCCTACAATGAGCAGTTCTTC.

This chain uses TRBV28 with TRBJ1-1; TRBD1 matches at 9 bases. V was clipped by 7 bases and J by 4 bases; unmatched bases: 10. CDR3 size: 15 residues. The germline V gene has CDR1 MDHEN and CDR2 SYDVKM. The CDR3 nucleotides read TGTGCCAGCACCCTCGGGACAGGGATACGCACTGAAGCTTTCTTT. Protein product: CASTLGTGIRTEAFF. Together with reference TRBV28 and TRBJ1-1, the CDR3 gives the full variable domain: DVKVTQSSRYLVKRTGEKVFLECVQDMDHENMFWYRQDPGLGLRLIYFSYDVKMKEKGDIPEGYSVSREKKERFSLILESASTNQTSMYLCASTLGTGIRTEAFFGQGTRLTVV.

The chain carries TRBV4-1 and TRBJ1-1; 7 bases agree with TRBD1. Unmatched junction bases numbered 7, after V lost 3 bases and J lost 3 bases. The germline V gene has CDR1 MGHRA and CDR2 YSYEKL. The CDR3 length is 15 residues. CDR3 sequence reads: CASSQRQGTDTEAFF. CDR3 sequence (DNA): TGCGCCAGCAGCCAGAGACAGGGAACGGACACTGAAGCTTTCTTT.

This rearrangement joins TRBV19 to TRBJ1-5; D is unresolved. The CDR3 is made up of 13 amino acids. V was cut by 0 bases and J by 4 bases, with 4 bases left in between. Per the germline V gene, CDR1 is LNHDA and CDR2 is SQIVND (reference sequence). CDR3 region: CASSIDQNQPQHF. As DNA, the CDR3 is TGTGCCAGTAGTATAGACCAGAATCAGCCCCAGCATTTT.

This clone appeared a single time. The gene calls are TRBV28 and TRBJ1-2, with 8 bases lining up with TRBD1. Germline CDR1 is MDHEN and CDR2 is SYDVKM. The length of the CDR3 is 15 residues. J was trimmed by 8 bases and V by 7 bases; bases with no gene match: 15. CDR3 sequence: CASTPAVGRGQGYTF. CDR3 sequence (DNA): TGTGCCAGCACCCCCGCGGTGGGCAGGGGGCAGGGCTACACCTTC.

The CDR3 region is CASTWTGAASYGYTF. CDR3 coding DNA: TGTGCCAGCACCTGGACAGGGGCCGCCTCCTATGGCTACACCTTC. The V and J genes are TRBV7-2 and TRBJ1-2; 9 bases match TRBD1. Germline V gene data show CDR1 as SGHTA and CDR2 as FQGNSA. With 7 bases clipped from V and 4 bases from J, the junction kept 10 bases outside the gene matches. The CDR3 contains 15 residues.

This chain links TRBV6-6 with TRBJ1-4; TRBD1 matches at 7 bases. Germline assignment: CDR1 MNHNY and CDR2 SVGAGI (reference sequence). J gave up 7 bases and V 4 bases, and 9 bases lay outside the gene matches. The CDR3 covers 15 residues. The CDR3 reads CASSFGQEGSEKLFF. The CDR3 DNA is TGTGCCAGCAGTTTTGGACAGGAGGGGAGTGAAAAACTGTTTTTT.

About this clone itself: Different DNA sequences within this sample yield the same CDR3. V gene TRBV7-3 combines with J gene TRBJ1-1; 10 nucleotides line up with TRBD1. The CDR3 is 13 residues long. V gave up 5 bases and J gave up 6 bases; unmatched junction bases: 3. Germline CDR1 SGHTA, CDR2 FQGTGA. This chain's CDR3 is CASSPGTGAEAFF. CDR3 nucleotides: TGTGCCAGCAGCCCCGGGACAGGGGCTGAAGCTTTCTTT.

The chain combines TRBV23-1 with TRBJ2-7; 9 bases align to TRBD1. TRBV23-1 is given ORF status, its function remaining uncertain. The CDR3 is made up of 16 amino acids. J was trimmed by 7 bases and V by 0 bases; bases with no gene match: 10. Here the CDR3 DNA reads TGCGCCAGCAGTCAATCGACGGGACAGGGATTGAGGGAGCAGTACTTC. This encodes CASSQSTGQGLREQYF.

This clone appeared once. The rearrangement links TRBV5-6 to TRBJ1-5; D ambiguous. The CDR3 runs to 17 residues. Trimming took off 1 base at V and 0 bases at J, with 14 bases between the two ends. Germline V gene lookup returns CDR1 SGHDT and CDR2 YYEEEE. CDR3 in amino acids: CASSLMRYEDSNQPQHF. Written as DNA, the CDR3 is TGTGCCAGCAGCTTGATGAGGTATGAAGATAGCAATCAGCCCCAGCATTTT.

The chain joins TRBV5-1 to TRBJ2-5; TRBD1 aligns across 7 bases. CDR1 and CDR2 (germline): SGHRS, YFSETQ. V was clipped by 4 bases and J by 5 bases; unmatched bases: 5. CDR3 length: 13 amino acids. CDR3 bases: TGCGCCAGCAGCCTGACAGGGAGTGAGACCCAGTACTTC. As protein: CASSLTGSETQYF.

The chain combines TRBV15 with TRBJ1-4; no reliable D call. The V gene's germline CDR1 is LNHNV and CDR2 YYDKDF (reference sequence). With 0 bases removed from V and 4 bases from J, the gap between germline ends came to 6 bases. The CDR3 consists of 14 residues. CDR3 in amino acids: CATSREGLNEKLFF. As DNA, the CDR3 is TGTGCCACCAGCAGAGAAGGACTTAATGAAAAACTGTTTTTT.

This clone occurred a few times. In nucleotides, the CDR3 is TGCGCCAGCGGGACAGGGAACGGCTTTCAGTACTTC. This encodes CASGTGNGFQYF. The chain joins TRBV10-1 to TRBJ2-4; 9 nucleotides match TRBD1. From germline, CDR1 is WNHNN and CDR2 SYGVQD (reference sequence). There are 12 residues in the CDR3. V lost 8 bases to trimming and J lost 11 bases; unmatched junction nucleotides: 7.

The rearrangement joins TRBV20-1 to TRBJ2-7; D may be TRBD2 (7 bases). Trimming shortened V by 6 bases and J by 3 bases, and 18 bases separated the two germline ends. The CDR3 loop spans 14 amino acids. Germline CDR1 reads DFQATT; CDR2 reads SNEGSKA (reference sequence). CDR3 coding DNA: TGCAGTGCCAGTCGGGGGGCCCGACACTACGAGCAGTACTTC. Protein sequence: CSASRGARHYEQYF.

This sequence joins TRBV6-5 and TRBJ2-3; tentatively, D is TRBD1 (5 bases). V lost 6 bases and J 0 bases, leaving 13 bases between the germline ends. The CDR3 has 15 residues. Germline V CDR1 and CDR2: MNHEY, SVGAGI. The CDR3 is CASSRASFSTDTQYF. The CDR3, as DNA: TGTGCCAGCAGCAGGGCCTCCTTTAGCACAGATACGCAGTATTTT.

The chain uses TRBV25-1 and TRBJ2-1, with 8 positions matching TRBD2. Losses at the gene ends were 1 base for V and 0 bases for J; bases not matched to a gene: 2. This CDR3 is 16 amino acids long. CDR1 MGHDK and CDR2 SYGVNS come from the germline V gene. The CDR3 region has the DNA TGTGCCAGCAGTGAATTTGCGGGGGGCTCCTACAATGAGCAGTTCTTC. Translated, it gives CASSEFAGGSYNEQFF.

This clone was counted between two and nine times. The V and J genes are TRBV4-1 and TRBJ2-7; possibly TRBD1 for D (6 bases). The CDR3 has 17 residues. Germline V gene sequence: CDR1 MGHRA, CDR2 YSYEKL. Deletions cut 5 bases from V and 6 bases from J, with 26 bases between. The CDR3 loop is CASSELAYSLKGVEQYF. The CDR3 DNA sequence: TGCGCCAGCAGCGAATTAGCATACTCCCTAAAGGGGGTCGAGCAGTACTTC.

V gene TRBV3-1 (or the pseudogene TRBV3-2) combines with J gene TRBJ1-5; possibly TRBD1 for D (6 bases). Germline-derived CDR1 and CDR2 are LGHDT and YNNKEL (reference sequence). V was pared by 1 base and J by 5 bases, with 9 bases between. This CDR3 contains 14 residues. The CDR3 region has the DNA TGTGCCAGCAGCCAAGGGGGGGGCGATCAGCCCCAGCATTTT. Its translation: CASSQGGGDQPQHF.

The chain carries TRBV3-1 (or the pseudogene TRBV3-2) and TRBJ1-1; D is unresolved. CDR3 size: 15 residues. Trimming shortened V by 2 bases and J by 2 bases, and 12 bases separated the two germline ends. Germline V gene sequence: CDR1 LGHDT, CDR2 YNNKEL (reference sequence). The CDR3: CASSQWVGRNTEAFF. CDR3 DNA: TGTGCCAGCAGCCAATGGGTGGGGAGAAACACTGAAGCTTTCTTT.

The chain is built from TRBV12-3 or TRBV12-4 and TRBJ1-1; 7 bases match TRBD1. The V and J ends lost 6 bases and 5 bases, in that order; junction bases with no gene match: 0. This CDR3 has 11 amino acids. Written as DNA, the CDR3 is TGTGCCAGCAGGGACAGGACTGAAGCTTTCTTT. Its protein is CASRDRTEAFF.